Listed below are T cell receptor beta chains from one sample, sequenced in a study of CXCR3-negative and CXCR3-positive naive CD8 T cells. TCRdb re-called the 5' RACE reads and catalogs CDR3 proteins one per entry, DNA excluded. The sample includes around 63,000 distinct CDR3 sequences. Material: naive CXCR3+ CD8+ T cells from blood. Receptors were obtained from a human donor in good health. Some clones in this sample may be carry-over from other donors' samples. Each CDR3 is given with its conserved first and last residue. The order of the fields is V gene, J gene, CDR3 protein.

TRBV29-1,TRBJ2-7,CSVLAGSYEQYF
TRBV4-3,TRBJ2-1,CASSPRSPSYNEQFF
TRBV3-1,TRBJ2-7,CASSQASVHEQYF
TRBV2,TRBJ1-1,CASSELVEQWGTEAFF
TRBV12-3/TRBV12-4,TRBJ2-1,CASSFGLAVNEQFF
TRBV11-2,TRBJ2-7,CASSPPQWGAREQYF
TRBV12-3/TRBV12-4,TRBJ1-3,CASRTTGGYSGNTIYF
TRBV9,TRBJ2-3,CASSVEGESTDTQYF
TRBV11-3,TRBJ2-3,CASEGWGRGGDTQYF
TRBV29-1,TRBJ2-3,CSVDPTGETDTQYF
TRBV7-8,TRBJ1-2,CASSLRRTGGYGYTF
TRBV29-1,TRBJ2-1,CSVEDLMDSTFERSSYNEQFF
TRBV5-1,TRBJ1-1,CASSLSNGPEAFF
TRBV5-6,TRBJ2-1,CASSFSGREFF
TRBV27,TRBJ2-7,CASSSDQSYEQYF
TRBV20-1,TRBJ1-1,CSARGDREYEAFF
TRBV28,TRBJ2-7,CASRTPGLSYEQYF
TRBV6-2/TRBV6-3,TRBJ2-7,CASSRRDRPYEQYF
TRBV20-1,TRBJ2-7,CSARDRLFYEQYF
TRBV28,TRBJ2-5,CASSLTGWEETQYF
TRBV19,TRBJ2-7,CASSDFDSYEQYF
TRBV5-1,TRBJ2-7,CASSFSGGAYEQYF
TRBV3-1,TRBJ2-1,CASSQPDRDALADEQLF
TRBV28,TRBJ2-7,CASSLGDNEQYF
TRBV4-3,TRBJ1-1,CASSPASAGTEAFF